Listed below are T cell receptor beta chains from one sample, sequenced in a study of T cell changes during pregnancy in multiple sclerosis. This table comes from immunoSEQ multiplex PCR, and its TCRdb copy is limited to in-frame clones, with some not included. The data hold tens of thousands of clones, with 90% observed a single time. Sample: peripheral blood, taken in the first trimester of pregnancy. The receptor set was obtained from a female donor in good health, enrolled as a control in a pregnancy study. Each CDR3 is given with its conserved first and last residue. The order of the fields is J gene, V gene, D gene, clone size, CDR3 DNA, CDR3 protein. D genes are given only for firm matches. Some rows have no size entry. The others give once, few or many, or a class for an expanded clone.

>TRBJ1-2|TRBV27|-|medium-sized
TGTGCCAGCAGAGAGGGGCAGGGGATCGGTGGCTACACCTTC
CASREGQGIGGYTF
>TRBJ1-2|TRBV5-5|-|few
TGTGCCAGCGGCCGACGGGACTATGGCTACACCTTC
CASGRRDYGYTF
>TRBJ2-6|TRBV6-6|-|-
TGTGCCAGCAGTTACCAGGATTCGGGGGCCAACGTCCTGACTTTC
CASSYQDSGANVLTF
>TRBJ2-1|TRBV7-9|-|-
TGTGCCAGCAGCCAACCGGAGGGGGCGCGGAATGAGCAGTTCTTC
CASSQPEGARNEQFF
>TRBJ1-2|TRBV28|-|-
TGTGCCAGCAGTTTCAGGGTCACTAACTATGGCTACACCTTC
CASSFRVTNYGYTF
>TRBJ1-6|TRBV5-4|-|few
TGTGCCAGCAGCTTACGGAATTCACCCCTCCACTTT
CASSLRNSPLHF
>TRBJ2-1|TRBV4-1|TRBD2|-
TGCGCCAGCAGCCAAGATCGGTGGACTAGCGGCGATGAGCAGTTCTTC
CASSQDRWTSGDEQFF
>TRBJ1-5|TRBV28|-|-
TGTGCCAGCAGTTCAAACGGACAGAGCAATCAGCCCCAGCATTTT
CASSSNGQSNQPQHF
>TRBJ2-7|TRBV14|TRBD1|-
TGTGCCAGCAGCGAGGGGACAGGAATTGTCACCTACGAGCAGTACTTC
CASSEGTGIVTYEQYF
>TRBJ2-7|TRBV18|-|-
TGTGCCAGCTCACCGCTCCCACAGGACACGTCTACGGAGCAGTACTTC
CASSPLPQDTSTEQYF
>TRBJ1-3|TRBV6-1|TRBD1|-
TGTGCCAGCAGCGACAACCGACAGGGAGGAAACACCATATATTTT
CASSDNRQGGNTIYF
>TRBJ2-7|TRBV4-1|-|-
TGCGCCAGCAGCCAAGATCCGCAAACCTATGACAGTTACGAGCAGTACTTC
CASSQDPQTYDSYEQYF
>TRBJ2-7|TRBV30|TRBD2|-
TGTGCCTGGAGTGTGGGACTAGCGGGGTCCTTTTACGAGCAGTACTTC
CAWSVGLAGSFYEQYF
>TRBJ2-5|TRBV29-1|TRBD2|-
TGCAGCATGGGACTAAGCCAAGAGACCCAGTACTTC
CSMGLSQETQYF
>TRBJ1-3|TRBV11-2|TRBD1|-
TGTGCCAGCAGCTCAGGACAGGGAATCGGAAACACCATATATTTT
CASSSGQGIGNTIYF
>TRBJ2-7|TRBV7-6|-|-
TGTGCCAGCGGCAGCGGGCCCGGAGAGCAGTACTTC
CASGSGPGEQYF
>TRBJ2-1|TRBV27|TRBD2|once
TGTGCCAGCTCACCCAAAGCGGGAGCGGGGAATGAGCAGTTCTTC
CASSPKAGAGNEQFF
>TRBJ2-7|TRBV27|TRBD2|-
TGTGCCAGCAGTCCCGCCCCCGGGGGGGCCCTTTACGAGCAGTACTTC
CASSPAPGGALYEQYF
>TRBJ2-7|TRBV5-1|-|few
TGCGCCAGCAGCTTGGGCGACGAGCAGTACTTC
CASSLGDEQYF
>TRBJ1-1|TRBV5-1|-|-
TGCGCCAGCAGCTTCGGGGGGACTGAAGCTTTCTTT
CASSFGGTEAFF
>TRBJ2-6|TRBV18|-|-
TGTGCCAGCTCACCACCAGTTAGGAGGGCAGGGGCCAACGTCCTGACTTTC
CASSPPVRRAGANVLTF
>TRBJ2-1|TRBV6-6|-|-
TGTGCCAGCTCTTTTGCGGGAAGAATCAATGAGCAGTTCTTC
CASSFAGRINEQFF
>TRBJ2-7|TRBV11-3|-|-
TGTGCCAGCAGCTTAGGAGGGGCAGGGGTCTACGAGCAGTACTTC
CASSLGGAGVYEQYF
>TRBJ1-1|TRBV9|-|once
TGTGCCAGCAGCGTAGAGGGGGGGGGTACTGAAGCTTTCTTT
CASSVEGGGTEAFF
>TRBJ1-1|TRBV21-1|-|-
TGTGTCCTAAAAGCAGTCGGGGGGCAAGCTTTCTTT
CVLKAVGGQAFF
>TRBJ2-2|TRBV11-2|TRBD1|-
TGTGCCACCAAAACAGGGGCGAACACCGGGGAGCTGTTTTTT
CATKTGANTGELFF
>TRBJ1-5|TRBV6-1|TRBD1|-
TGTGCCAGCAGTGAAGAAGCCGGGACAGGGGGCCAGCCCCAGCATTTT
CASSEEAGTGGQPQHF